Shown below are 2 T cell receptor beta chains from a single sample sequenced in a study of blood T cell repertoires in COVID-19 (dated by TCRdb to 2020 to 2021). Library preparation was by the immunoSEQ multiplex PCR assay. The table comes from immuneACCESS by way of TCRdb, which keeps in-frame sequences with V and J called. Part of the clones is missing from these tables; in studies checked, under half for an unresolved V gene and the rest for unknown reasons. A total of about 240,000 clones appear in this sample, roughly 80% of them only once. 3.4% of the sample lies in the top ten. Sample: peripheral blood. All receptors derive from a young woman with acute or convalescent COVID-19.

CDR3 in DNA: TGTGCCAGCAGTTCGTTCACAGAAAACACCGGGGAGCTGTTTTTT. This codes for CASSSFTENTGELFF. This chain links TRBV28 with TRBJ2-2; no definite D call. The CDR3 consists of 15 residues. The germline V and J ends were trimmed by 4 bases and 2 bases, with 11 bases remaining between them. CDR1 is MDHEN, CDR2 SYDVKM, per germline.

The V gene is TRBV30, the J gene TRBJ2-7; D is uncertain. The CDR3 has 13 amino acids. From germline, CDR1 is GTSNPN and CDR2 SVGIG (reference sequence). V gave up 3 bases and J gave up 6 bases, with 15 bases separating them. The CDR3 reads CAWRHPSMVEQYF. The CDR3 DNA reads as TGTGCCTGGAGACACCCCTCCATGGTCGAGCAGTACTTC. The full variable domain, its missing parts supplied by reference TRBV30 and TRBJ2-7, is SQTIHQWPATLVQPVGSPLSLECTVEGTSNPNLYWYRQAAGRGLQLLFYSVGIGQISSEVPQNLSASRPQDRQFILSSKKLLLSDSGFYLCAWRHPSMVEQYFGPGTRLTVT.